Following are 9 T cell receptor beta chains from one sample sequenced in a study of T-cell memory formation after mild COVID-19. TCRdb used MiXCR to reprocess the 5' RACE reads, holding one entry per CDR3 protein. The data hold just under 350,000 distinct CDR3 sequences, with over 10% observed a single time. What was sequenced was PBMCs or a T cell subset sorted from them (not recorded which). Receptors originate from a man between 18 and 35 years old who had mild COVID-19 (a few samples of this study predate the infection). Cell type and time point are not known.

The V call is TRBV9, the J call TRBJ1-5, with 11 nucleotides matching TRBD1. The V segment lost 2 bases and the J segment 9 bases; nucleotides outside the gene matches: 4. Per germline, CDR1 SGDLS and CDR2 YYNGEE. This CDR3 has 14 amino acids. The CDR3 DNA sequence: TGTGCCAGCAGCGTCGGACAGGGGGCAGGGCCCCAGCATTTT. Residues: CASSVGQGAGPQHF.

In its sample, this clonotype was seen a few times. The rearrangement uses TRBV2 and TRBJ1-2; D gene unclear. CDR1 and CDR2 from the germline V gene are SNHLY and FYNNEI. The length of the CDR3 is 14 residues. V was pared by 6 bases and J by 4 bases, with 15 bases between. The CDR3 nucleotides are TGTGCCAGCAGGGTGGGCAGGACCTCCTATGGCTACACCTTC. Translating gives CASRVGRTSYGYTF. Using reference TRBV2 and TRBJ1-2 for the parts outside the CDR3, the full variable domain is EPEVTQTPSHQVTQMGQEVILRCVPISNHLYFYWYRQILGQKVEFLVSFYNNEISEKSEIFDDQFSVERPDGSNFTLKIRSTKLEDSAMYFCASRVGRTSYGYTFGSGTRLTVV.

This clonotype has a handful of counts. This chain's CDR3 is CASSLDGGPYGYTF. DNA for the CDR3: TGTGCCAGCAGCTTAGACGGGGGGCCCTATGGCTACACCTTC. The chain links TRBV7-2 to TRBJ1-2, with D maybe TRBD1 (6 bases). Germline loops: CDR1 SGHTA, CDR2 FQGNSA. The CDR3 spans 14 residues. V lost 1 base and J 4 bases, leaving 10 bases between the germline ends.

The chain links TRBV25-1 to TRBJ2-6; D not certain. The germline gives CDR1 MGHDK, CDR2 SYGVNS. The CDR3 spans 16 residues. Between the trimmed V and J ends, which lost 2 bases and 0 bases, there was a span of 8 bases. CDR3 nucleotides: TGTGCCAGCAGTGAACCCGGCAGCTCTGGGGCCAACGTCCTGACTTTC. Amino acids: CASSEPGSSGANVLTF.

The J gene is TRBJ2-7, the V gene TRBV20-1; a possible D gene is TRBD2 (5 bases). V gave up 4 bases and J gave up 4 bases, with 20 bases separating them. Germline CDR1 DFQATT, CDR2 SNEGSKA (reference sequence). This CDR3 is 15 amino acids long. CDR3 region: CSANKEGLRTYEQYV. CDR3 nucleotide sequence: TGCAGTGCTAACAAAGAGGGCCTCCGTACGTACGAGCAGTACGTC.

Many counts were recorded for this clonotype. The gene calls are TRBV5-1 and TRBJ2-7; D not resolved. Trimming left V 1 base short and J 8 bases short, with 13 bases between. The CDR3 extends over 13 amino acids. Germline lookup yields CDR1 SGHRS and CDR2 YFSETQ. The CDR3 DNA reads TGCGCCAGCAGCTTGTCCATTCGGGCGCAGCAGTACTTC. This gives the protein CASSLSIRAQQYF.

The V and J genes are TRBV5-1 and TRBJ2-2; TRBD1 matches 8 bases. In germline, CDR1 is SGHRS, CDR2 YFSETQ. V shed 4 bases, J shed 4 bases, and the junction held 6 bases outside the gene matches. This CDR3 region has 15 residues. For the CDR3, the DNA is TGCGCCAGCAGCCAGGACAGGGTTCGCACCGGGGAGCTGTTTTTT. Encoded protein: CASSQDRVRTGELFF.

This clonotype showed up just a few times. The rearrangement links TRBV3-1 to TRBJ1-1, with D perhaps TRBD1 (5 bases). This CDR3 has 13 residues. V was shortened by 3 bases and J by 3 bases, with 8 bases between the two germline ends. CDR1 is LGHDT, CDR2 YNNKEL, per germline (reference sequence). The CDR3 DNA is TGTGCCAGCAGCCAGGGACGATACACTGAAGCTTTCTTT. This encodes CASSQGRYTEAFF.

This clonotype was seen a handful of times. CDR3 sequence reads: CASKSGGPPDTQYF. The CDR3 DNA is TGTGCCAGCAAGAGCGGGGGCCCCCCAGATACGCAGTATTTT. This sequence joins TRBV28 and TRBJ2-3; TRBD2 matches at 8 bases. Looked up from germline, CDR1 is MDHEN and CDR2 is SYDVKM. The CDR3 covers 14 residues. Trimming took 7 bases from V and 4 from J; bases not matched to a gene: 7.